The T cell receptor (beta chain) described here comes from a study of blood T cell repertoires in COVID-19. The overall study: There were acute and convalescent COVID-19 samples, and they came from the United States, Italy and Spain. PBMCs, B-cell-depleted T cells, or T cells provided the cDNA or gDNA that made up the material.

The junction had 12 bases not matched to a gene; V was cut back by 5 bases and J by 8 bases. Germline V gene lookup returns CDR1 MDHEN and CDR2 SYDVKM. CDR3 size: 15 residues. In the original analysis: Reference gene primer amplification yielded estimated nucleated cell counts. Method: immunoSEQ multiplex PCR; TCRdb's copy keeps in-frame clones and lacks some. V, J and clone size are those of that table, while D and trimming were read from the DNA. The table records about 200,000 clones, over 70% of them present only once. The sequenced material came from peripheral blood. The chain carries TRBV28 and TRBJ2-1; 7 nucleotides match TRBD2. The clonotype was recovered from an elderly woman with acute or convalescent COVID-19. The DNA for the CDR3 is TGTGCCAGCAGTCTAGCGGCAACAACTAACGATGAGCAGTTCTTC. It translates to CASSLAATTNDEQFF.